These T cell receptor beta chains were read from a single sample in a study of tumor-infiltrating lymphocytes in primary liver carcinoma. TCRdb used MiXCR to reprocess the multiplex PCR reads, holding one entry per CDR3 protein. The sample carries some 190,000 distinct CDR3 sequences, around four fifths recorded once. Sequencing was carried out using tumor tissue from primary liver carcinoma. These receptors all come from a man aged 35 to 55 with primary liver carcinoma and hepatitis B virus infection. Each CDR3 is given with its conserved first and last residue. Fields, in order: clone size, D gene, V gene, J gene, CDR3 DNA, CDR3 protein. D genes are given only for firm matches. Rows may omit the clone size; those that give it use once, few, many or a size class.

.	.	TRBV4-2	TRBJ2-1	TGCGCCAGCATCCAAGACCCTACGGGAGCCAATGAGCAATTCTTC	CASIQDPTGANEQFF
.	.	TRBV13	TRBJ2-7	TGTGACAGCAGCTTTACTAGTCAATACGAGCAGTACTTC	CDSSFTSQYEQYF
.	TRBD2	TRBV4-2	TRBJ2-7	TGTGCCAGCAGCCAAGATAGCGGGAGGGACACCGGGCAGTACTTC	CASSQDSGRDTGQYF
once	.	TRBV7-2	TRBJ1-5	TGTGCCAGCAGCCCCAGCGTTACTCAGCCCCAGCATTTT	CASSPSVTQPQHF
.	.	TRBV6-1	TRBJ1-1	TGTGCCAGCAGTGAGAGAAGGGAAGTTGAAGCTTTCTTT	CASSERREVEAFF
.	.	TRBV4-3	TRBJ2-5	TGCGCCAGTAGCCAAGAGGGACTGCCGTATGAGACCCAGTACTTC	CASSQEGLPYETQYF
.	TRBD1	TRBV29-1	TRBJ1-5	TGTAGCGTAGCGACAGGGAGTAAAAGTCAGCTCCAGCATTTT	CSVATGSKSQLQHF
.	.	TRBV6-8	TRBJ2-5	TGTGCCTGTAGGGTAGTAGCGGAAGAGACCCAGTACTTC	CACRVVAEETQYF
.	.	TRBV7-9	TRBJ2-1	TGTGCTAGCAGCTTAGTCACTACCGGGAGAAACAATGAGCAGTTCTTC	CASSLVTTGRNNEQFF
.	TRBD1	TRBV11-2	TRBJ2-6	TGTGCCAGCAGTATGGGGGGAGACAGGGGCTTCTCCCTCTCTGGGGCCAACGTCCTAACTTTC	CASSMGGDRGFSLSGANVLTF
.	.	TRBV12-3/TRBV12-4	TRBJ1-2	TGTGCCAGCAGCGCAGCAGGGCCCTCATATGGCTACACCTTC	CASSAAGPSYGYTF
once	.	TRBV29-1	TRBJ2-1	TGCAGCGCTGAAGAGGAGGGTCGGGATGAGCAATTCTTC	CSAEEEGRDEQFF
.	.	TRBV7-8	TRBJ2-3	TGTGCCAGCAGTATTAGCGGATACACAGGTACGCAGTATTTT	CASSISGYTGTQYF
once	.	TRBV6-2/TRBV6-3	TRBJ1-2	TGTGCCAGCATCCCCCGGAGAGGCTATGGCTACACCTTC	CASIPRRGYGYTF
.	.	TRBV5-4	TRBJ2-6	.	CASNGDRVASGANVLTF
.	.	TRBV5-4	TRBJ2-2	TGTGCCAGCAGCGTCGACGGCGCCAGGGAGCTGTTTTTT	CASSVDGARELFF
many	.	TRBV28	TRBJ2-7	TGTGCCAGCAGTCCGATTGGGACACTTAAGGCCTACGAGCAGTACTTC	CASSPIGTLKAYEQYF
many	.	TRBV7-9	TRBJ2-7	TGTGCCAGCGGCAGATCCGCGGCAGGGCCCGAGCAGTACTTC	CASGRSAAGPEQYF
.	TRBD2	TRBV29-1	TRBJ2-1	TGCAATGCGGGAGGGACTAGCGGGAACCAGTTCTTC	CNAGGTSGNQFF
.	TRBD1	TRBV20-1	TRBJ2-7	TGCAGTGCTTACAGGGACAGGGGGATCGGGGAGCAGTACTTC	CSAYRDRGIGEQYF
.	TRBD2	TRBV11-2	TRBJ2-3	TGTGCCAGCTGCTCCCCGGGACTAGCAAGAGTGGATACGCAGTATTTT	CASCSPGLARVDTQYF
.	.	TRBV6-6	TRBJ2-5	TGTGCCAGCAGTTACGCGTCTACCAGGCAAGAGACCCAGTACTTC	CASSYASTRQETQYF
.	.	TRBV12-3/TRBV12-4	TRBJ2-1	TGTGCTAGCAGTTTTAGAAACTGGGACCATTACAATGGGCAGATCTTC	CASSFRNWDHYNGQIF
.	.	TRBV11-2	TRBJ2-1	TGTGCGAGCAGCCCCTACCGGAGTGCCTACAATGAGCAGTTCTTC	CASSPYRSAYNEQFF
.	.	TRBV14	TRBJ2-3	TGTGCCAACAACCGAGGATACACGGATACGCAGTATTTT	CANNRGYTDTQYF
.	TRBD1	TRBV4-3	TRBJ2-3	TGCGCCAGCAGCCACAGGGGGCCCCCCCACACAGATACGGAGTATTTT	CASSHRGPPHTDTEYF
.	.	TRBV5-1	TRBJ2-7	TGCGCCAGCAGCTTTGAGGCAGTTCCCTACGAGGAGTACTTC	CASSFEAVPYEEYF
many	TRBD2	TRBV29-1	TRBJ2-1	TGCAGCGTCCAGGGACTAGCGGTCTACAATGAGCAGTTCTTC	CSVQGLAVYNEQFF
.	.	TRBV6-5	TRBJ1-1	TGTGCCAGCAGTCTAGTCACTTACAATAAAGCTTTCTTT	CASSLVTYNKAFF
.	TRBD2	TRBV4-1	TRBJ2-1	TGCGCCAGCAGCCAAGAAACTAGCGGGAGCCTCATGTCCTACAATGAGCAGTTCTTC	CASSQETSGSLMSYNEQFF
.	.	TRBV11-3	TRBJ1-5	TGTGCCTGCAGTGACAGCTATAGCAGTCAGCCCCAGGATTTT	CACSDSYSSQPQDF
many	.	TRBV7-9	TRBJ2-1	TGTGCCAGCAGCTTAGAGGATTGGGAATGGCAGTTCTTC	CASSLEDWEWQFF
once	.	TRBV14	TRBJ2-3	TGTGCCAACAGCGCCCAGGGAGATACGCATTATTTT	CANSAQGDTHYF
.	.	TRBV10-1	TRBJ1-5	TGTGCCAGCAGTGATTTAGGCCAGCCCCATCATTTT	CASSDLGQPHHF
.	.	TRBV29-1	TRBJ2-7	TGCAGCACCCTAGGGCGCTTAGACGGACCTCCCTCCTACGAGCAGTACTTC	CSTLGRLDGPPSYEQYF
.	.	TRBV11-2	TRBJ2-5	TGTGCTAGCAGCCCCCGGTCAGTCCCACGGGTGACCCAGTACTTC	CASSPRSVPRVTQYF
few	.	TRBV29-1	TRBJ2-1	TGTAGCGTTGATGTCGCGGGCCTCTACAATGAGGAGTTCTTC	CSVDVAGLYNEEFF
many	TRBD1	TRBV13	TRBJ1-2	TGTGCCAGCAGCTCACAGGGGGCCTACTATGGCTACACCTTC	CASSSQGAYYGYTF
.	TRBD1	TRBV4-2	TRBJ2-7	TGTGCCAGCAGCCCCTGGGACAGGGAAGGCTACGAGCAGTACTTC	CASSPWDREGYEQYF